What follows are 15 T cell receptor beta chains derived from one specimen sequenced in a study of early T cells in non-severe SARS-CoV-2 infection. TCRdb passed the 5' RACE reads through MiXCR, listing each CDR3 protein once. This sample has 87,000 or so distinct CDR3 sequences, with 11% to 15% found just once. Sample: whole blood. Receptor source: an adult who was a healthcare worker with PCR-confirmed SARS-CoV-2 infection or an uninfected control (not recorded which).

The chain recombines TRBV20-1 with TRBJ2-5; D may be TRBD2 (6 bases). The CDR3 length is 13 residues. Germline CDR1 DFQATT, CDR2 SNEGSKA (reference sequence). Between the trimmed V and J ends, which lost 1 base and 5 bases, there was a span of 11 bases. The CDR3, as DNA: TGCAGTGCTAGAGGCCGGGGGATCGAGACCCAGTACTTC. This gives the protein CSARGRGIETQYF.

This clonotype was seen ten or more times. V is TRBV6-2 or TRBV6-3 and J is TRBJ2-3; D is undetermined. The CDR3 loop spans 13 amino acids. V was pared by 6 bases and J by 3 bases, with 10 bases between. Germline V CDR1 and CDR2: MNHEY, SVGEGT. The DNA for the CDR3 is TGTGCCAGCAGCCCCAGCGAAACAGATACGCAGTATTTT. It specifies CASSPSETDTQYF.

This clonotype has only a few counts. The chain uses TRBV28 and TRBJ2-5, with 10 bases fitting TRBD2. Germline CDR1 and CDR2: MDHEN and SYDVKM. The CDR3 runs to 15 residues. V lost 6 bases to trimming and J lost 0 bases; unmatched junction nucleotides: 4. As DNA, the CDR3 is TGTGCCAGCAGCCCTCTAGCGGGGGACCAAGAGACCCAGTACTTC. Translating gives CASSPLAGDQETQYF.

This clonotype was picked up a small number of times. This chain uses TRBV9 with TRBJ1-2; 7 bases line up with TRBD1. Germline loops: CDR1 SGDLS, CDR2 YYNGEE. The CDR3 length is 15 residues. With 4 bases clipped from V and 0 bases from J, the junction kept 6 bases outside the gene matches. CDR3 region: CASSFRDRPNYGYTF. The CDR3 region has the DNA TGTGCCAGCAGCTTCCGGGACAGACCTAACTATGGCTACACCTTC.

The gene calls are TRBV6-5 and TRBJ1-2; 8 nucleotides match TRBD1. The CDR3 spans 14 residues. After removal of 4 bases from V and 8 bases from J, the junction contained 9 bases not matched to a gene. Germline V CDR1 and CDR2: MNHEY, SVGAGI. DNA of the CDR3: TGTGCCAGCAGTTTTACAGACAGGGGACGAGGCTACACCTTC. Its translation: CASSFTDRGRGYTF.

The chain has TRBV11-3 and TRBJ1-1; a possible D gene is TRBD1 (5 bases). The V gene's germline CDR1 is SGHNT and CDR2 YENEEA. V shed 2 bases and J shed 10 bases, with 11 bases lying between them. This CDR3 region has 12 residues. The CDR3 DNA reads TGTGCCAGCAGCTTAACAGGACGGGGAGCTTTCTTT. Amino acid sequence: CASSLTGRGAFF.

With regard to this clonotype: One end of the junction fails to match germline, which may point to a read error. This sequence joins TRBV5-1 and TRBJ2-7, with TRBD1 as a possible D gene (6 bases). Germline V CDR1 and CDR2: SGHRS, YFSETQ. The CDR3 extends over 14 amino acids. CDR3 loop: CVSSGPGTTYEQYF. CDR3 sequence (DNA): TGCGTCAGCAGCGGTCCCGGGACAACCTACGAGCAGTACTTC.

The chain has TRBV12-3 or TRBV12-4 and TRBJ2-3, with a tentative D call TRBD1 (5 bases). With 3 bases removed from V and 2 bases from J, the gap between germline ends came to 6 bases. CDR3 length: 13 amino acids. CDR3 bases: TGTGCCAGCAGTTTTGGGGCCACAGATACGCAGTATTTT. Its translation: CASSFGATDTQYF.

This clonotype showed up many times. The rearrangement uses TRBV6-4 and TRBJ2-1, with TRBD1 identical over 8 bases. V lost 5 bases, J lost 6 bases, and 12 bases stayed unmatched. CDR3 length: 16 amino acids. CDR1 and CDR2 (germline): MRHNA, SNTAGT. The CDR3 DNA reads TGTGCCAGCAGTCTGCAGGGGGCTAGTCTGGCCAATGAGCAGTTCTTC. Translating it yields CASSLQGASLANEQFF.

This clonotype was observed many times. The chain combines TRBV5-1 with TRBJ2-7; D ambiguous. CDR3 length: 14 residues. V was pared by 0 bases and J by 5 bases, with 12 bases between. CDR1 SGHRS and CDR2 YFSETQ come from the germline V gene. The CDR3 here is CASSLGRNFHEQYF. The CDR3 DNA reads as TGCGCCAGCAGCTTGGGCAGAAACTTCCACGAGCAGTACTTC.

This chain links TRBV9 with TRBJ2-7; 8 bases fit TRBD2. CDR1 and CDR2 (germline): SGDLS, YYNGEE. This CDR3 contains 15 residues. After removal of 3 bases from V and 4 bases from J, the junction contained 9 bases not matched to a gene. CDR3 in DNA: TGTGCCAGCAGCGGGAAGAGCGGGGGCTTGTACGAGCAGTACTTC. Translated: CASSGKSGGLYEQYF.

This clonotype was found many times. J is TRBJ1-1 and V is TRBV4-3, with D tentatively TRBD1 (5 bases). V was trimmed by 0 bases and J by 1 base, leaving 15 bases between them. Germline assignment: CDR1 LGHNA and CDR2 YSLEER. The CDR3 totals 17 residues. CDR3 sequence: CASSQEYHGTRNTEAFF. The DNA of the CDR3 is TGCGCCAGCAGCCAAGAGTACCATGGGACTAGGAACACTGAAGCTTTCTTT.

This clonotype was recorded many times. The genes are TRBV7-2 and TRBJ1-3, with 8 bases fitting TRBD1. The CDR3 is made up of 14 amino acids. V lost 4 bases and J lost 3; bases outside the gene matches: 2. The germline gives CDR1 SGHTA, CDR2 FQGNSA. CDR3: CASSSGQDGNTIYF. The CDR3, as DNA: TGTGCCAGCAGCTCGGGACAGGATGGAAACACCATATATTTT.

V usage is TRBV7-8 and J usage is TRBJ2-3, with TRBD2 matching 8 bases. Unmatched junction bases numbered 2, after V lost 3 bases and J lost 3 bases. This CDR3 contains 14 residues. The V gene's germline CDR1 is SGHVS and CDR2 FQNEAQ. As DNA, the CDR3 is TGTGCCAGCAGCTTCAGCGGGAGAACAGATACGCAGTATTTT. Protein product: CASSFSGRTDTQYF.

The chain joins TRBV6-2 or TRBV6-3 to TRBJ1-1; no firm D call. This CDR3 comprises 12 residues. Trimming took 2 bases from V and 5 from J, leaving 6 bases between them. Germline lookup yields CDR1 MNHEY and CDR2 SVGEGT. The CDR3 DNA follows: TGTGCCAGCAGTTACACGGGGACTGAAGCTTTCTTT. It is translated as CASSYTGTEAFF.